The sequence of this TCR beta chain was determined in a study of T cell responses to AZD1222 COVID-19 vaccine (dated by TCRdb to about 2021). Background for the entire study: TCR sequencing was performed for about 240 trial participants, of whom around 200 were given two doses of AZD1222 and around 25 were given two doses of MenACWY control vaccine. Trial participants were enrolled by age into 18-55, 56-69 and 70-plus year subgroups, with around 140, 26 and 57 TCR-sequenced participants respectively.

The germline V end is reduced by 0 bases and the J end by 4 bases; junction bases left unmatched: 3. The germline V gene (reference sequence) gives CDR1 as LGHDT and CDR2 as YNNKEL. From the cysteine up to the phenylalanine, the CDR3 has a length of 16 residues. Kept here is only the CDR3 DNA, which spans 48 bases and is read in frame from base 1. In the case of this clone: Its antigen is unknown. It has no much larger one-base neighbor in the sample; base qualities were not kept.

The time point label of this sample denotes: about 28 days (+/-7) after the second vaccine dose. Because spike-specific TCR depth and breadth did not differ between the two schedules, AZD1222 recipients who got a second dose at roughly 4 weeks were pooled with those who got a second dose at roughly 12 weeks. Vaccinee samples were obtained from the UK trials COV001 and COV002, which included a single-blind randomized controlled phase 2/3 trial of AZD1222 (ChAdOx1 nCoV-19) in healthy adults. For TCRbeta chain sequencing, PBMC samples were collected from trial participants at day 0 and at day 28 after the second dose. Overall study outcomes, separate from this receptor: Participants were mostly white British, with more females than males. The authors suggested clonal diversity may have been underestimated. The 56-69-year group was small, and its depth increase did not reach significance, likely because of low power. Conclusions about previously exposed vaccinees were limited because only six or seven AZD1222 recipients were SARS-CoV-2 seropositive at baseline. Reportedly, close to half of the unique spike-specific TCRs recognized epitopes lying outside the regions that are mutated in the B.1.351 and B.1.1.7 variants. After two AZD1222 doses, spike-specific TCR breadth and depth were significantly higher than at day 0 and than in MenACWY recipients. Because no samples from the day 14 peak response were available, repertoires could be characterized only after the peak T cell response. Vaccine-associated CD4 TCRs spanned the whole spike protein, with dominant responses in regions 160-218 and 743-854.

The CDR3 regions of human TCRbeta chains were analyzed by immunosequencing. From the authors' description of their analysis: Repertoire TCRs were matched against a reference library of SARS-CoV-2-specific TCRs generated with the MIRA antigen-specificity platform. Breadth meant the fraction of unique TCRs that were SARS-CoV-2-associated, whereas depth meant the fraction of total T cells that were SARS-CoV-2-associated. Using the MIRA data, every spike-specific TCR was mapped to the spike region that the TCR reacted to and assigned to either a CD4 or a CD8 class. Log10-transformed breadth and depth values were compared by one-way ANOVA with Sidak's multiple comparisons tests. TCRdb retrieved this table from immuneACCESS and kept in-frame rearrangements only. Not all clones are present; in checked studies, unresolved V genes account for under half, and no reason is known for the remainder. V, J and clone size derive from that table, while D and trimming were established from the DNA sequence. Within this sample are 100,000 to 120,000 clones, with around 88% of them counted one time only. The ten most abundant clones make up about 6.8% of the sample.

The sequenced sample was peripheral blood, obtained 28 days after the second AZD1222 dose. The rearrangement combines TRBV3-1 (or the pseudogene TRBV3-2) with TRBJ2-3, and 11 junction bases match TRBD2. This TCR came from an adult who received the AZD1222 COVID-19 vaccine. CDR3 region: CASSQDASGRSDTQYF. In nucleotides, the sequence is TGTGCCAGCAGCCAAGATGCTAGCGGGAGGTCAGATACGCAGTATTTT.